These 5 T cell receptor beta chains were all obtained from the same sample, sequenced in a study of cytomegalovirus exposure and HLA in healthy donors. Measured with immunoSEQ multiplex PCR; TCRdb has only the in-frame clones, and not every one. The data contain approximately 220,000 clones, around nine tenths of them singletons. Sequencing used PBMCs. The source of these receptors is a woman in her late teens or twenties in good health and CMV-seronegative.

This clone was recorded once. The V gene is TRBV6-1, the J gene TRBJ2-7, with D possibly being TRBD1 (6 bases). Trimming stripped 8 bases from V and 2 bases from J, with 16 bases between. The CDR3 is made up of 14 amino acids. Germline V CDR1 and CDR2: MNHNS, SASEGT. This CDR3 is CASSPVTGPYEQYF. The CDR3 nucleotides read TGTGCCAGCTCTCCCGTTACAGGGCCCTACGAGCAGTACTTC.

The rearrangement joins TRBV19 to TRBJ2-2; TRBD2 aligns across 7 bases. CDR3 size: 15 residues. The ends lost 6 bases at V and 1 base at J; junction bases unmatched: 5. CDR1 and CDR2 (germline): LNHDA, SQIVND (reference sequence). The CDR3 nucleotides read TGTGCCAGTAGCATCTGGGGGGGGAACACCGGGGAGCTGTTTTTT. Residues: CASSIWGGNTGELFF. The variable domain in full, with the rest retrieved from reference TRBV19 and TRBJ2-2, is DGGITQSPKYLFRKEGQNVTLSCEQNLNHDAMYWYRQDPGQGLRLIYYSQIVNDFQKGDIAEGYSVSREKKESFPLTVTSAQKNPTAFYLCASSIWGGNTGELFFGEGSRLTVL.

J is TRBJ1-2 and V is TRBV7-9; D unclear. The CDR3 consists of 13 residues. Trimming left V 2 bases short and J 2 bases short, with 6 bases between. Germline V lookup: CDR1 SEHNR, CDR2 FQNEAQ (reference sequence). As DNA, the CDR3 is TGTGCCAGCAGCTTACAGAGGAACTATGGCTACACCTTC. Amino acid sequence: CASSLQRNYGYTF.

The V gene is TRBV30, the J gene TRBJ2-1, with 11 bases matching TRBD1. Germline V lookup: CDR1 GTSNPN, CDR2 SVGIG (reference sequence). CDR3 length equals 14 residues. J lost 8 bases, V lost 1 base, and 4 bases had no gene match. The CDR3 DNA reads as TGTGCCTGGAGTGAGGACAGGGGGCAAGATGAGCAGTTCTTC. This translates into CAWSEDRGQDEQFF. The whole variable domain, filled in from reference TRBV30 and TRBJ2-1, reads SQTIHQWPATLVQPVGSPLSLECTVEGTSNPNLYWYRQAAGRGLQLLFYSVGIGQISSEVPQNLSASRPQDRQFILSSKKLLLSDSGFYLCAWSEDRGQDEQFFGPGTRLTVL.

V gene TRBV28 combines with J gene TRBJ2-7, with 8 nucleotides matching TRBD2. The CDR3 length is 15 residues. Looked up from germline, CDR1 is MDHEN and CDR2 is SYDVKM. Trimming at V came to 6 bases and at J to 4 bases, leaving 11 bases not matched to a gene. In DNA form, the CDR3 reads TGTGCCAGCAGCCCGGGCCTAGCGGGCGCTTACGAGCAGTACTTC. Its protein is CASSPGLAGAYEQYF.